Listed below are T cell receptor beta chains from one sample, sequenced in a study of blood T cell repertoires in COVID-19. Sequencing used immunoSEQ multiplex PCR; TCRdb keeps in-frame clones, though not all of them. The sample gives some 150,000 clones, about 80% of which show up once; roughly 1.5% is in the top ten. Sequences were obtained from peripheral blood. The receptors were sampled from a human donor in a cohort sampled during active COVID-19. Each CDR3 is given with its conserved first and last residue. Fields, in order: CDR3 DNA, CDR3 protein, clone size, CDR3 length, V gene, D gene, J gene. A D gene is named only where the DNA matches it firmly. Clone size, where shown, is once, few, many, or a class for clones that have expanded.

CDR3nt: TGTGCCAGCAGCGACAGGGGGAGGGTCACTGAAGCTTTCTTT
CDR3aa: CASSDRGRVTEAFF
abundance: .
len: 14
v_gene: TRBV25-1
d_gene: TRBD1
j_gene: TRBJ1-1

CDR3nt: TGTGCCAGTAGTATGGGAGACAGGGACTACGAGCAGTACTTC
CDR3aa: CASSMGDRDYEQYF
abundance: .
len: 14
v_gene: TRBV19
d_gene: TRBD1
j_gene: TRBJ2-7

CDR3nt: TGTGCCAGCTCACCACCGGAGGGTCTTGGGACCAATGAGCAGTTCTTC
CDR3aa: CASSPPEGLGTNEQFF
abundance: few
len: 16
v_gene: TRBV18
d_gene: .
j_gene: TRBJ2-1

CDR3nt: TGTGCCTGGAGTGCGCGACGAGGCTACGAGCAGTACTTC
CDR3aa: CAWSARRGYEQYF
abundance: .
len: 13
v_gene: TRBV30
d_gene: .
j_gene: TRBJ2-7

CDR3nt: TGTGCCAGCAGTTTAGGAGAATCAAGCTCCTACAATGAGCAGTTCTTC
CDR3aa: CASSLGESSSYNEQFF
abundance: .
len: 16
v_gene: TRBV28
d_gene: .
j_gene: TRBJ2-1

CDR3nt: TGTGCCAGCAGCTTTCCGGGACTACAACAAGAGACCCAGTACTTC
CDR3aa: CASSFPGLQQETQYF
abundance: .
len: 15
v_gene: TRBV7-8
d_gene: TRBD2
j_gene: TRBJ2-5

CDR3nt: TGTGCCAGCAGCCAAGGACTAGCGGGAAGCTACGAGCAGTACTTC
CDR3aa: CASSQGLAGSYEQYF
abundance: few
len: 15
v_gene: TRBV7-3
d_gene: TRBD2
j_gene: TRBJ2-7

CDR3nt: TGTGCCAGCAGCTTATTAGGTGCGGGAGGGCCGTTCTCCTACAATGAGCAGTTCTTC
CDR3aa: CASSLLGAGGPFSYNEQFF
abundance: .
len: 19
v_gene: TRBV7-6
d_gene: TRBD2
j_gene: TRBJ2-1

CDR3nt: TGTGCCAGCAGTGAGAGGGGGGGACTAGCTTTTTCCACCGGGGAGCTGTTTTTT
CDR3aa: CASSERGGLAFSTGELFF
abundance: .
len: 18
v_gene: TRBV25-1
d_gene: TRBD2
j_gene: TRBJ2-2

CDR3nt: TGTGCCAGCAGCTCCCGGGACAGGGGGTCCACTGAAGCTTTCTTT
CDR3aa: CASSSRDRGSTEAFF
abundance: .
len: 15
v_gene: TRBV11-2
d_gene: TRBD1
j_gene: TRBJ1-1

CDR3nt: TGTGCCAGCAGCCCCAGGGCAGGGGCATTCTACGAGCAGTACTTC
CDR3aa: CASSPRAGAFYEQYF
abundance: .
len: 15
v_gene: TRBV9
d_gene: .
j_gene: TRBJ2-7

CDR3nt: TGTGCCAGCTCACCTCGGGCACTAGCGGTCACCGGGGAGCTGTTTTTT
CDR3aa: CASSPRALAVTGELFF
abundance: .
len: 16
v_gene: TRBV18
d_gene: TRBD2
j_gene: TRBJ2-2

CDR3nt: TGTGCCAGCAGCTCTCCGGGAGGGGGCACAGATACGCAGTATTTT
CDR3aa: CASSSPGGGTDTQYF
abundance: .
len: 15
v_gene: TRBV7-9
d_gene: TRBD2
j_gene: TRBJ2-3

CDR3nt: TGTGCCAGCAGCGATCGACAGGGAATGAACACTGAAGCTTTCTTT
CDR3aa: CASSDRQGMNTEAFF
abundance: few
len: 15
v_gene: TRBV5-4
d_gene: TRBD1
j_gene: TRBJ1-1

CDR3nt: TGTGCCAGCAGCCCCGGCGCGGACAGGGAGCCCCAGCATTTT
CDR3aa: CASSPGADREPQHF
abundance: .
len: 14
v_gene: TRBV3-1/TRBV3-2
d_gene: TRBD1
j_gene: TRBJ1-5

CDR3nt: TGTGCCAGCAGCTCGTCCGGGACTAGCCGCGACACCGGGGAGCTGTTTTTT
CDR3aa: CASSSSGTSRDTGELFF
abundance: .
len: 17
v_gene: TRBV11-2
d_gene: TRBD2
j_gene: TRBJ2-2

CDR3nt: TGTGCCAGCAGTTTGGAGCGGGAGGTGGCAATACAGTTCTTC
CDR3aa: CASSLEREVAIQFF
abundance: .
len: 14
v_gene: TRBV6-5
d_gene: TRBD2
j_gene: TRBJ2-1